This TCR beta chain was documented in a study of T cell responses to AZD1222 COVID-19 vaccine. Findings and caveats of the study: In a largely white British group with more females than males, clonal diversity was possibly underestimated. At baseline, just 6 or 7 AZD1222 recipients tested seropositive.

Sequencing used immunoSEQ multiplex PCR; TCRdb keeps in-frame clones, though not all of them. The data contain around 140,000 clones, nearly 90% of them singletons. To note about this clone: The antigen is not known.

V was pared by 2 bases and J by 0 bases, with 2 bases between. Per germline, CDR1 MDHEN and CDR2 SYDVKM. CDR3 size: 13 residues. The chain joins TRBV28 to TRBJ1-5; no clear D. The sequences come from peripheral blood, collected on day 0 of AZD1222 vaccination. This sequence originates from an adult in good health. CDR3 loop: CASSLDSNQPQHF. DNA of the CDR3: TGTGCCAGCAGTTTAGATAGCAATCAGCCCCAGCATTTT. Looking up the rest from reference TRBV28 and TRBJ1-5 gives the full variable domain: DVKVTQSSRYLVKRTGEKVFLECVQDMDHENMFWYRQDPGLGLRLIYFSYDVKMKEKGDIPEGYSVSREKKERFSLILESASTNQTSMYLCASSLDSNQPQHFGDGTRLSIL.